The 28 T cell receptor beta chains presented below share a single source sample, sequenced in a study of cytomegalovirus exposure and HLA in healthy donors (dated by TCRdb to 2017 to 2019). Libraries were made using the immunoSEQ multiplex PCR assay. For the multiplex PCR, a mixture combining 60 forward primers for TCR Vbeta segments and 13 reverse primers for TCR Jbeta segments was used. TCRdb took this table from immuneACCESS and kept in-frame rearrangements with V and J called. Such tables lack part of the clones; where checked against another copy, unresolved V genes explain under half of the gap, and the rest is unexplained. Present in this sample are 150,000 to 200,000 clones, approximately 80% of which were seen just once. Clones ranked in the top ten supply roughly 2.1% of the sample. Source material: PBMCs. The origin of the receptors is a woman under 30 in good health and CMV-seropositive.

There are a few counts of this clone. The V and J genes are TRBV5-6 and TRBJ1-2; 9 nucleotides align to TRBD1. Germline V gene data show CDR1 as SGHDT and CDR2 as YYEEEE. The CDR3 runs 14 residues. V trimming: 6 bases; J trimming: 4 bases; junction bases outside the gene matches: 7. The CDR3 loop is CASNKDRGSYGYTF. Here the CDR3 DNA reads TGTGCCAGCAACAAGGACAGGGGATCCTATGGCTACACCTTC.

The V gene is TRBV6-1, the J gene TRBJ1-1; the match to TRBD1 covers 9 bases. The CDR3 contains 14 residues. Germline V CDR1 and CDR2: MNHNS, SASEGT. Unmatched junction bases numbered 2, after V lost 6 bases and J lost 0 bases. The CDR3 reads CASRRTGVNTEAFF. CDR3 nucleotide sequence: TGTGCCAGCAGGAGGACAGGGGTGAACACTGAAGCTTTCTTT.

The chain recombines TRBV11-2 with TRBJ1-4; 9 nucleotides align to TRBD1. Germline assignment: CDR1 SGHAT and CDR2 FQNNGV. The V and J ends lost 6 bases and 8 bases, in that order; junction bases with no gene match: 7. CDR3 length equals 14 residues. DNA for the CDR3: TGTGCCAGCAGGACAAACACAGGGGGCGAAAAACTGTTTTTT. Translated: CASRTNTGGEKLFF.

The V call is TRBV5-1, the J call TRBJ2-7; 10 bases are a match to TRBD1. V was clipped by 4 bases and J by 5 bases; unmatched bases: 6. The CDR3 is 14 residues long. Germline-derived CDR1 and CDR2 are SGHRS and YFSETQ. The CDR3 nucleotides are TGCGCCAGCAGCCAGGACAGGGGGAAACACGAGCAGTACGTC. Protein sequence: CASSQDRGKHEQYV.

This rearrangement joins TRBV4-1 to TRBJ2-1, with 11 positions matching TRBD2. The CDR3 runs 17 residues. V was pared by 2 bases and J by 1 base, with 4 bases of the junction left unmatched. The germline V gene encodes CDR1 MGHRA and CDR2 YSYEKL. CDR3 residues: CASSQLSGGDSYNEQFF. The DNA for the CDR3 is TGCGCCAGCAGCCAACTTAGCGGGGGGGATTCCTACAATGAGCAGTTCTTC.

The chain uses TRBV4-1 and TRBJ1-2; D remains ambiguous. The V gene lost 1 base and the J gene lost 8 bases, with 17 bases spanning the gap. CDR1 and CDR2 from the germline V gene are MGHRA and YSYEKL. CDR3 length equals 15 residues. The CDR3 here is CASSQGAGHGEGYTF. The CDR3 DNA is TGCGCCAGCAGCCAAGGGGCTGGGCATGGCGAGGGCTACACCTTC.

This chain uses TRBV5-4 with TRBJ2-3; 9 bases are shared with TRBD2. V was pared by 0 bases and J by 4 bases, with 6 bases of the junction left unmatched. The CDR3 consists of 16 residues. Germline loops: CDR1 SGHNT, CDR2 YYREEE (reference sequence). The CDR3 sequence: CASSLDGAGGPDTQYF. CDR3 bases: TGTGCCAGCAGCTTGGATGGGGCGGGGGGGCCAGATACGCAGTATTTT.

The chain uses TRBV7-6 and TRBJ2-3, with 7 bases fitting TRBD2. This CDR3 is built from 15 residues. The germline gives CDR1 SGHVS, CDR2 FNYEAQ. Losses at the gene ends were 1 base for V and 3 bases for J; bases not matched to a gene: 4. This CDR3 reads CASSLEGGGTDTQYF. The CDR3 nucleotides are TGTGCCAGCAGCTTAGAGGGCGGGGGTACAGATACGCAGTATTTT.

The rearrangement links TRBV5-4 to TRBJ1-1; D gene ambiguous. Germline CDR1 is SGHNT and CDR2 is YYREEE (reference sequence). The CDR3 spans 13 residues. Between the trimmed V and J ends, which lost 2 bases and 6 bases, there was a span of 11 bases. DNA for the CDR3: TGTGCCAGCAGCTTAGACACTAGCCCTGAAGCTTTCTTT. It encodes CASSLDTSPEAFF.

The DNA for the CDR3 is TGCGCCAGCAGCTCCGGGACAGGGAGGTACAATGAGCAGTTCTTC. Its translation: CASSSGTGRYNEQFF. This chain joins TRBV5-1 and TRBJ2-1; 9 bases line up with TRBD1. The CDR3 loop spans 15 amino acids. Germline lookup yields CDR1 SGHRS and CDR2 YFSETQ. V dropped 3 bases and J dropped 4; count of bases not matched to a gene: 5. The full variable domain, in which reference TRBV5-1 and TRBJ2-1 provide the parts outside the CDR3, is KAGVTQTPRYLIKTRGQQVTLSCSPISGHRSVSWYQQTPGQGLQFLFEYFSETQRNKGNFPGRFSGRQFSNSRSEMNVSTLELGDSALYLCASSSGTGRYNEQFFGPGTRLTVL.

J is TRBJ1-5 and V is TRBV7-6, with no clear D. CDR3 length equals 13 residues. Trimming took off 5 bases at V and 0 bases at J, with 5 bases between the two ends. Germline CDR1 and CDR2: SGHVS and FNYEAQ. The CDR3 DNA reads TGTGCCAGCAGCCGTAATAGCAATCAGCCCCAGCATTTT. Its translation: CASSRNSNQPQHF. Variable domain in full (rest from reference TRBV7-6 and TRBJ1-5): GAGVSQSPRYKVTKRGQDVALRCDPISGHVSLYWYRQALGQGPEFLTYFNYEAQQDKSGLPNDRFSAERPEGSISTLTIQRTEQRDSAMYRCASSRNSNQPQHFGDGTRLSIL.

The chain carries TRBV4-3 and TRBJ1-2; no firm D call. Trimming shortened V by 1 base and J by 7 bases, and 16 bases separated the two germline ends. CDR1 and CDR2 (germline): LGHNA, YSLEER. This CDR3 has 15 amino acids. The CDR3 loop reads CASSQVPHPSGGYTF. The CDR3 DNA sequence: TGCGCCAGCAGCCAAGTCCCCCACCCCTCGGGTGGCTACACCTTC.

V is TRBV7-9 and J is TRBJ2-7; 9 nucleotides line up with TRBD1. J lost 3 bases, V lost 3 bases, and 6 bases had no gene match. This CDR3 spans 15 amino acids. Germline V CDR1 and CDR2: SEHNR, FQNEAQ (reference sequence). The CDR3 sequence: CASSLGTGKSYEQYF. CDR3 in DNA: TGTGCCAGCAGCTTGGGGACAGGGAAGAGCTACGAGCAGTACTTC.

This chain connects TRBV29-1 to TRBJ1-2; D is unclear. Trimming removed 4 bases from V and 5 bases from J, with 11 bases in between. The CDR3 runs to 12 residues. Germline V CDR1 and CDR2: SQVTM, ANQGSEA. The CDR3 region has the DNA TGCAGCGTTGTTCTCCCGGGATATGGCTACACCTTC. Its translation: CSVVLPGYGYTF.

The chain employs TRBV7-3 and TRBJ2-1; TRBD2 might be the D (6 bases). Trimming stripped 5 bases from V and 9 bases from J, with 8 bases between. This CDR3 spans 11 amino acids. From germline, CDR1 is SGHTA and CDR2 FQGTGA. DNA of the CDR3: TGTGCCAGCAGCCTGGGGGGTGAGCAGTTCTTC. Translating it yields CASSLGGEQFF.

CDR3 nucleotide sequence: TGTGCCAGCTCGTTACAGGGGGCTGGCGAGCAGTACGTC. Translating it yields CASSLQGAGEQYV. The chain employs TRBV18 and TRBJ2-7, with 9 bases that match TRBD1. This CDR3 is built from 13 residues. Germline trimming cut 6 bases from V and 6 bases from J; bases unmatched to any gene: 6. CDR1 and CDR2 from the germline V gene are KGHSH and LQKENI.

The J gene is TRBJ1-6, the V gene TRBV7-6; TRBD1 is a possible D gene (5 bases). The CDR3 is made up of 13 amino acids. From germline, CDR1 is SGHVS and CDR2 FNYEAQ. The V end lost 4 bases, the J end lost 7 bases, and 8 bases lay between the germline ends. The CDR3 DNA sequence: TGTGCCAGCAGCTCCCCAGGGAATTCACCCCTCCACTTT. Encoded protein: CASSSPGNSPLHF.

J is TRBJ2-3 and V is TRBV18; TRBD1 aligns across 9 bases. From germline, CDR1 is KGHSH and CDR2 LQKENI. The CDR3 runs to 13 residues. Trimming cost V 8 bases and J 3 bases; bases outside gene matches: 3. Here the CDR3 reads CASTGQGTDTQYF. The CDR3 DNA follows: TGTGCCAGCACCGGACAGGGGACAGATACGCAGTATTTT.

The V call is TRBV6-5, the J call TRBJ2-3; D remains unclear. Trimming took off 2 bases at V and 6 bases at J, with 12 bases between the two ends. Germline V gene data show CDR1 as MNHEY and CDR2 as SVGAGI. This CDR3 is 14 amino acids long. The CDR3 DNA follows: TGTGCCAGCAGTTACACTTTTTCAGCGGATACGCAGTATTTT. Translating gives CASSYTFSADTQYF.

The chain links TRBV9 to TRBJ2-3; TRBD2 is a possible D gene (7 bases). The germline V gene encodes CDR1 SGDLS and CDR2 YYNGEE. CDR3 length equals 16 residues. V was pared by 1 base and J by 4 bases, with 16 bases between. CDR3 sequence: CASSVLGGGPADTQYF. The CDR3 bases are TGTGCCAGCAGCGTACTTGGGGGGGGCCCAGCAGATACGCAGTATTTT.

This clone was recorded only once. Other DNA variants within this sample encode the same CDR3. The V call is TRBV19, the J call TRBJ1-5, with TRBD1 identical over 8 bases. CDR3 size: 13 residues. V was pared by 5 bases and J by 6 bases, with 3 bases of the junction left unmatched. The V gene's germline CDR1 is LNHDA and CDR2 SQIVND (reference sequence). The CDR3 coding sequence is TGTGCCAGTAGTTCACAGGGGGGTCAGCCCCAGCATTTT. It specifies CASSSQGGQPQHF.

This clone was seen a few times. The rearrangement joins TRBV19 to TRBJ2-3; TRBD2 matches at 11 bases. Germline trimming cut 5 bases from V and 2 bases from J; bases unmatched to any gene: 3. Per the germline V gene, CDR1 is LNHDA and CDR2 is SQIVND (reference sequence). The CDR3 extends over 15 amino acids. CDR3 in amino acids: CASSATSGDTDTQYF. The CDR3 nucleotides read TGTGCCAGTAGTGCGACTAGCGGGGACACAGATACGCAGTATTTT.

The gene calls are TRBV27 and TRBJ1-2, with D unresolved. Germline CDR1 MNHEY, CDR2 SMNVEV (reference sequence). Trimming pared 2 bases from V and 7 bases from J, leaving 11 bases between. This CDR3 has 13 residues. The CDR3 spells CASSLERAAGYTF. DNA for the CDR3: TGTGCCAGCAGTTTAGAGAGGGCCGCTGGCTACACCTTC.

This chain uses TRBV9 with TRBJ2-1, with unresolved D. Germline CDR1 SGDLS, CDR2 YYNGEE. This CDR3 comprises 12 residues. The V gene lost 3 bases and the J gene lost 7 bases, with 8 bases spanning the gap. CDR3 residues: CASSALQNEQFF. In DNA form, the CDR3 reads TGTGCCAGCAGCGCCCTACAGAATGAGCAGTTCTTC.

This chain joins TRBV7-2 and TRBJ1-5; D remains unclear. Germline-derived CDR1 and CDR2 are SGHTA and FQGNSA. Deletions cut 3 bases from V and 4 bases from J, with 7 bases between. The length of the CDR3 is 13 residues. The CDR3 nucleotides read TGTGCCAGCAGCTTTTCCCCGAATCAGCCCCAGCATTTT. Encoded protein: CASSFSPNQPQHF. The full variable domain, rest sourced from reference TRBV7-2 and TRBJ1-5, is GAGVSQSPSNKVTEKGKDVELRCDPISGHTALYWYRQSLGQGLEFLIYFQGNSAPDKSGLPSDRFSAERTGGSVSTLTIQRTQQEDSAVYLCASSFSPNQPQHFGDGTRLSIL.

This clone was detected a few times. This CDR3 is CASSLGQGDSIADEQYF. The DNA for the CDR3 is TGTGCCAGCAGTTTGGGACAGGGGGATTCAATTGCGGACGAGCAGTACTTC. This chain joins TRBV27 and TRBJ2-7, with TRBD1 matching over 11 bases. Unmatched junction bases numbered 12, after V lost 3 bases and J lost 5 bases. CDR1 and CDR2 (germline): MNHEY, SMNVEV (reference sequence). The CDR3 runs to 17 residues.

The genes are TRBV29-1 and TRBJ2-5; the match to TRBD1 covers 7 bases. V shed 6 bases, J shed 3 bases, and the junction held 7 bases outside the gene matches. Germline CDR1 is SQVTM and CDR2 is ANQGSEA. This CDR3 region has 13 residues. CDR3 DNA: TGCAGCGTCCCGGGACAGTGGGAAGAGACCCAGTACTTC. As protein: CSVPGQWEETQYF.

V usage is TRBV10-1 and J usage is TRBJ1-1; 10 bases are a match to TRBD1. Germline V gene data show CDR1 as WNHNN and CDR2 as SYGVQD (reference sequence). Losses at the gene ends were 6 bases for V and 0 bases for J; bases not matched to a gene: 13. This CDR3 region has 18 residues. The CDR3 sequence: CASSAGQGIWDMNTEAFF. The CDR3 coding sequence is TGCGCCAGCAGCGCGGGACAGGGGATATGGGATATGAACACTGAAGCTTTCTTT.